This TCR beta chain was recovered during a study of cytomegalovirus exposure and HLA in healthy donors. The V and J ends lost 3 bases and 2 bases respectively, with 20 bases between them. Germline assignment: CDR1 SGHTS and CDR2 YDEGEE. The CDR3 runs 17 residues. In nominal health when sampled, donors likely had unrecorded immune exposures nonetheless. PCR amplification relied on 60 Vbeta primers (plus 13 Jbeta primers). TCRdb's table, derived via immunoSEQ multiplex PCR, lists solely in-frame clones and lacks some. The sample lists 150,000 or so clones; roughly 82% were seen once. The clonotype originates from a woman under 40 in good health and CMV-seronegative. The chain uses TRBV5-8 and TRBJ2-5; a weak D match, TRBD2 (7 bases). The sequenced sample consisted of PBMCs. The CDR3 DNA reads as TGTGCCAGCAGCTCGTACGGGGGGCGTCGCCCACAAGAGACCCAGTACTTC. It is translated as CASSSYGGRRPQETQYF. Supplemented by reference TRBV5-8 and TRBJ2-5, the full variable domain reads EAGVTQSPTHLIKTRGQQATLRCSPISGHTSVYWYQQALGLGLQFLLWYDEGEERNRGNFPPRFSGRQFPNYSSELNVNALELEDSALYLCASSSYGGRRPQETQYFGPGTRLLVL.